These 14 T cell receptor beta chains came from one sample sequenced in a study of T-cell reconstitution after alpha-beta-depleted transplantation in children. Using unique molecular identifiers, the investigators prepared the TCRbeta library. In TCRdb, the PCR reads were re-called with MiXCR into one record per CDR3 protein. The sample lists 300,000 or so distinct CDR3 sequences, about a tenth occurring once. This sample comprised PBMCs from the stem cell graft donor, obtained from the stem cell graft. These receptor sequences come from a human donor who donated a stem cell graft to a child with SCID.

The chain has TRBV12-3 or TRBV12-4 and TRBJ2-5; D is unresolved. This CDR3 region has 13 residues. The V gene lost 6 bases and the J gene lost 3 bases, with 11 bases spanning the gap. The CDR3: CASRPQAEETQYF. CDR3 coding DNA: TGTGCCAGCAGGCCGCAGGCGGAAGAGACCCAGTACTTC.

This clonotype was recorded a few times. The chain employs TRBV5-1 and TRBJ2-7; D not certain. Germline values: CDR1 SGHRS, CDR2 YFSETQ. Trimming took off 1 base at V and 2 bases at J, with 7 bases between the two ends. The CDR3 covers 13 residues. CDR3 DNA: TGCGCCAGCAGCTTGTCGCCCACCTACGAGCAGTACTTC. Translation gives CASSLSPTYEQYF. The whole variable domain, filled in from reference TRBV5-1 and TRBJ2-7, reads KAGVTQTPRYLIKTRGQQVTLSCSPISGHRSVSWYQQTPGQGLQFLFEYFSETQRNKGNFPGRFSGRQFSNSRSEMNVSTLELGDSALYLCASSLSPTYEQYFGPGTRLTVT.

In this sample, this clonotype turned up many times. The CDR3 bases are TGTGCCAGCTCTGAGACGATCGGGGCCGCCTATTCACCCCTCCACTTT. Translating gives CASSETIGAAYSPLHF. The chain uses TRBV6-1 and TRBJ1-6; a weak D match, TRBD1 (5 bases). This CDR3 is 16 amino acids long. Deletions cut 8 bases from V and 8 bases from J, with 22 bases between. Germline-derived CDR1 and CDR2 are MNHNS and SASEGT.

This clonotype showed up many times. The CDR3 reads CASSSITAAGQDSYEQYF. CDR3 DNA sequence: TGTGCCAGCAGCTCAATCACCGCCGCCGGACAGGACTCCTACGAGCAGTACTTC. The chain combines TRBV5-6 with TRBJ2-7; 7 nucleotides line up with TRBD1. V dropped 3 bases and J dropped 0; count of bases not matched to a gene: 15. Germline values: CDR1 SGHDT, CDR2 YYEEEE. The CDR3 sequence is 18 residues long.

V gene TRBV19 combines with J gene TRBJ1-1; no definite D call. V was pared by 2 bases and J by 2 bases, with 3 bases between. The CDR3 contains 12 residues. In germline, CDR1 is LNHDA, CDR2 SQIVND (reference sequence). Here the CDR3 reads CASSISNTEAFF. CDR3 nucleotide sequence: TGTGCCAGTAGTATAAGCAACACTGAAGCTTTCTTT.

The chain recombines TRBV10-3 with TRBJ2-7; no definite D call. This CDR3 has 14 amino acids. Germline loops: CDR1 ENHRY, CDR2 SYGVKD. V was trimmed by 0 bases and J by 3 bases, leaving 9 bases between them. The CDR3 loop reads CAISESFTDYEQYF. The CDR3 nucleotides read TGTGCCATCAGTGAGTCGTTCACGGACTACGAGCAGTACTTC.

This clonotype was seen ten or more times. V usage is TRBV29-1 and J usage is TRBJ2-7; 9 bases line up with TRBD1. The CDR3 has 15 amino acids. Germline CDR1 reads SQVTM; CDR2 reads ANQGSEA. J gave up 1 base and V 6 bases, and 10 bases lay outside the gene matches. CDR3 loop: CSVAPVGTGSYEQYF. CDR3 sequence (DNA): TGCAGCGTAGCCCCTGTTGGGACAGGGTCCTACGAGCAGTACTTC.

This clonotype has at least ten counts. This chain uses TRBV15 with TRBJ2-7; tentatively, D is TRBD2 (5 bases). The CDR3 length is 14 residues. From germline, CDR1 is LNHNV and CDR2 YYDKDF (reference sequence). V dropped 6 bases and J dropped 0 bases, with 12 bases sitting between them. The CDR3 sequence is CATSRTGSSYEQYF. The CDR3 region has the DNA TGTGCCACCAGTCGGACGGGGAGCTCCTACGAGCAGTACTTC.

This clonotype was recorded at least ten times. This rearrangement joins TRBV20-1 to TRBJ1-5; 9 bases align to TRBD1. Per the germline V gene, CDR1 is DFQATT and CDR2 is SNEGSKA (reference sequence). J lost 11 bases, V lost 1 base, and 12 bases had no gene match. The CDR3 loop spans 15 amino acids. This CDR3 is CSARGGQGPGIAQHF. In DNA, the CDR3 is TGCAGTGCTAGAGGGGGACAGGGTCCCGGTATTGCCCAGCATTTT.

This rearrangement joins TRBV5-1 to TRBJ2-6; 9 bases map to TRBD1. CDR1 and CDR2 (germline): SGHRS, YFSETQ. The length of the CDR3 is 17 residues. Losses at the gene ends were 2 bases for V and 2 bases for J; bases not matched to a gene: 5. The CDR3: CASSFETGGTGANVLTF. The CDR3 nucleotides are TGCGCCAGCAGCTTCGAGACAGGGGGAACTGGGGCCAACGTCCTGACTTTC. Complete variable domain (other parts from reference TRBV5-1 and TRBJ2-6): KAGVTQTPRYLIKTRGQQVTLSCSPISGHRSVSWYQQTPGQGLQFLFEYFSETQRNKGNFPGRFSGRQFSNSRSEMNVSTLELGDSALYLCASSFETGGTGANVLTFGAGSRLTVL.

In this sample, this clonotype turned up a few times. The V and J genes are TRBV20-1 and TRBJ2-1; 7 bases are a match to TRBD2. The CDR3 runs 16 residues. Trimming removed 0 bases from V and 0 bases from J; junction bases left unmatched: 5. Germline-derived CDR1 and CDR2 are DFQATT and SNEGSKA (reference sequence). CDR3 in amino acids: CSAREPSGVSYNEQFF. In nucleotides, the CDR3 is TGCAGTGCTAGAGAACCCAGCGGGGTCTCCTACAATGAGCAGTTCTTC.

The chain recombines TRBV7-9 with TRBJ2-1; a weak D match, TRBD2 (5 bases). Trimming pared 1 base from V and 9 bases from J, leaving 10 bases between. This CDR3 comprises 13 residues. The germline V gene encodes CDR1 SEHNR and CDR2 FQNEAQ (reference sequence). The CDR3 loop is CASSLGAGAEQFF. The DNA for the CDR3 is TGTGCCAGCAGCTTAGGGGCGGGCGCTGAGCAGTTCTTC.

This clonotype appeared a few times. The chain has TRBV6-1 and TRBJ2-7; TRBD1 is a possible D gene (6 bases). Germline loops: CDR1 MNHNS, CDR2 SASEGT. CDR3 length: 17 amino acids. Deletions cut 0 bases from V and 4 bases from J, with 19 bases between. In DNA, the CDR3 is TGTGCCAGCAGTGAAGCAAACTTAGGTACAGGGTTTTACGAGCAGTACTTC. Its protein product is CASSEANLGTGFYEQYF.

The chain couples TRBV29-1 to TRBJ2-5; D may be TRBD1 (5 bases). Trimming left V 1 base short and J 5 bases short, with 11 bases between. Germline V gives CDR1 SQVTM, CDR2 ANQGSEA. The CDR3 extends over 13 amino acids. In DNA, the CDR3 is TGCAGCGTTGAAGGCAGGGTTGGCGAGACCCAGTACTTC. Amino acid sequence: CSVEGRVGETQYF.